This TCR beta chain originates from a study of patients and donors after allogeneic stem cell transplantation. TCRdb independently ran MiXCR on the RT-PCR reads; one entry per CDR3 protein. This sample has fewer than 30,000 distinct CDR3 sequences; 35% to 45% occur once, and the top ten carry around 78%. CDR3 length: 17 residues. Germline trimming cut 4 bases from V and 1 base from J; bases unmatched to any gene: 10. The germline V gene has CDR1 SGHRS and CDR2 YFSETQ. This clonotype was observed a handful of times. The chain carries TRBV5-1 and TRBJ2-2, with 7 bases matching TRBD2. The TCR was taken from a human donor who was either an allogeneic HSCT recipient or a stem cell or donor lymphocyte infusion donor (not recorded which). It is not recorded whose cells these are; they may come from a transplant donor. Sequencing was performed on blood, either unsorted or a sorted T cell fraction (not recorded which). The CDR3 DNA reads TGCGCCAGCAGCCGAAGGGAGGGGTTTCGGAACACCGGGGAGCTGTTTTTT. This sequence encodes CASSRREGFRNTGELFF.